A selection of T cell receptor beta chains follows, all from one sample in a study of T cells in Graves' hyperthyroidism and ophthalmopathy. TCRdb analysed the multiplex PCR reads with MiXCR anew, one entry per CDR3 protein. The profile shows approximately 690,000 distinct CDR3 sequences, around 20% of them singletons. The material sequenced was blood. These receptors were collected from a man between 25 and 39 years old with Graves' ophthalmopathy. The CDR3 runs from the conserved cysteine through the conserved F or W. D genes are given only for firm matches. A clone size is listed for some rows: how often the clone was seen (once, few, many), or a class if it is expanded.

j_call clone_size d_call v_call cdr3_nt cdr3_aa
TRBJ2-5 many TRBD2 TRBV20-1 TGCAGTGCTAGGGCCGGGACTCTCGGGAGGGAGACCCAGTACTTC CSARAGTLGRETQYF
TRBJ1-3 few NA TRBV7-9 TGTGCCAGCCAAGCGGACGCCGGGGGAAACACCATATATTTT CASQADAGGNTIYF
TRBJ2-3 many TRBD2 TRBV18 TGTGCCAGCTCACCACCGGGCGGGAGCGCAGATACGCAGTATTTT CASSPPGGSADTQYF
TRBJ1-3 few NA TRBV28 TGTGCCAGCAGTCCAAGTGCCTTTGGAAACACCATATATTTT CASSPSAFGNTIYF
TRBJ1-2 NA TRBD1 TRBV2 TGTGCCAGCAGCGTTACAGGGGGTGGTGGCTACACCTTC CASSVTGGGGYTF
TRBJ2-3 few NA TRBV27 TGTGCCAGCAGTTTATCGCCAGGGTTTGGAGATACGCAGTATTTT CASSLSPGFGDTQYF
TRBJ2-2 many NA TRBV3-1 TGTGCCAGCAGCCCCCCCTCTGCCGGGGAGCTGTTTTTT CASSPPSAGELFF
TRBJ2-4 NA TRBD2 TRBV20-1 TGCAGTGCTAGTCGCCTAGCGGGAGGGCAAGCCATTCAGTACTTC CSASRLAGGQAIQYF
TRBJ2-1 NA NA TRBV24-1 TGTGCCACCAGTGATTCTGGGCAGCAGTTCTTC CATSDSGQQFF
TRBJ1-1 few TRBD1 TRBV30 TGTGCCTGGAGTGCCGTAGACAGGGACAACACTGAAGCTTTCTTT CAWSAVDRDNTEAFF
TRBJ1-2 many NA TRBV28 TGTGCCAGCAGTCCGGGATCTAAGGGTGGCTACACCTTC CASSPGSKGGYTF
TRBJ1-1 few TRBD1 TRBV18 TGTGCCAGCTCACCTGGAAGGGGGGACAGTGAAGCTTTCTTT CASSPGRGDSEAFF
TRBJ2-1 NA TRBD1 TRBV4-1 TGCGCCAGCAGTTTAAATCACAGGGGATGGGGCAATGAGCAGTTCTTC CASSLNHRGWGNEQFF
TRBJ2-7 many TRBD1 TRBV27 TGTGCCAGCAGTTCCCCAGTAAACAGGGGGAATCTTAACGAGCAGTACTTC CASSSPVNRGNLNEQYF
TRBJ2-5 few NA TRBV6-1 TGTGCCAGCAGGGTGATAGAGACCCAGTACTTC CASRVIETQYF
TRBJ1-2 few NA TRBV5-1 TGCGCCAGCAGCTTGGAAGGCAGGGGAACCTATGGCTACACCTTC CASSLEGRGTYGYTF
TRBJ2-1 many NA TRBV2 TGTGCCAGCAGTATTGAGGTTTTGCGGCATGAGCAGTTCTTC CASSIEVLRHEQFF
TRBJ1-1 many NA TRBV28 TGTGCCAGCAGTTTATATCGAGTTAACACTGAAGCTTTCTTT CASSLYRVNTEAFF
TRBJ1-2 NA TRBD1 TRBV5-1 TGCGCCAGCAGCTTGGGGACAGGGAGGTCGACCTATGGCTACACCTTC CASSLGTGRSTYGYTF
TRBJ1-4 many TRBD1 TRBV6-1 TGTGCCAGCAGTTTTTGGGGAGACAGGGCCATGGAAAAACTGTTTTTT CASSFWGDRAMEKLFF
TRBJ1-1 many TRBD1 TRBV12-3/TRBV12-4 TGTGCCAGCAGCACACGGACAGGTGGGAGGGCTTTCTTT CASSTRTGGRAFF
TRBJ1-1 many NA TRBV3-1 TGTGCCAGCAGCCAATCTCCTCGGCTGAACACTGAAGCTTTCTTT CASSQSPRLNTEAFF
TRBJ2-7 NA TRBD2 TRBV6-1 TGTGCCAGCCGGCCCGGGAGGGGACTCCACTTCTACGAGCAGTACTTC CASRPGRGLHFYEQYF
TRBJ1-1 NA TRBD1 TRBV9 TGTGCCAGCAGCGACAGGGGGCTGGCCACTGAAGCTTTCTTT CASSDRGLATEAFF
TRBJ2-3 NA TRBD2 TRBV5-4 TGTGCCAGCAGCCTTACCCGGGAGGTCCGCACAGATACGCAGTATTTT CASSLTREVRTDTQYF